This passage covers 21 T cell receptor beta chains from one sample sequenced in a study of cytomegalovirus exposure and HLA in healthy donors. Clones were sequenced by immunoSEQ multiplex PCR, and TCRdb holds only the in-frame ones, with some missing. The data show roughly 190,000 clones, approximately 85% seen once. The material sequenced was PBMCs. These receptors were taken from a woman aged 18 to 35 in good health and CMV-seronegative.

The CDR3 spells CASSPLLAGAGELFF. The CDR3 DNA reads TGTGCCAGCTCACCACTACTAGCGGGAGCCGGGGAGCTGTTTTTT. The rearrangement links TRBV18 to TRBJ2-2; the match to TRBD2 covers 11 bases. Germline V gene data show CDR1 as KGHSH and CDR2 as LQKENI. There are 15 residues in the CDR3. The junction had 1 base not matched to a gene; V was cut back by 1 base and J by 6 bases.

The rearrangement links TRBV19 to TRBJ1-5; D is undetermined. CDR1 LNHDA and CDR2 SQIVND come from the germline V gene (reference sequence). Trimming took off 4 bases at V and 0 bases at J, with 7 bases between the two ends. CDR3 length: 14 residues. CDR3 in DNA: TGTGCCAGTAGTAAACGGGATAGCAATCAGCCCCAGCATTTT. It specifies CASSKRDSNQPQHF.

V usage is TRBV6-1 and J usage is TRBJ2-3; D not certain. Between the trimmed V and J ends, which lost 2 bases and 2 bases, there was a span of 8 bases. Germline-derived CDR1 and CDR2 are MNHNS and SASEGT. CDR3 length: 14 amino acids. CDR3 sequence: CASSELQTTDTQYF. CDR3 in DNA: TGTGCCAGCAGTGAACTACAGACCACAGATACGCAGTATTTT.

The rearrangement joins TRBV19 to TRBJ1-1; D is possibly TRBD1 (5 bases). The CDR3 runs to 15 residues. In germline, CDR1 is LNHDA, CDR2 SQIVND (reference sequence). The V gene lost 8 bases and the J gene lost 5 bases, with 21 bases spanning the gap. The CDR3 sequence is CASFQEGRVKTEAFF. CDR3 nucleotides: TGTGCCAGTTTTCAGGAGGGCAGGGTAAAGACTGAAGCTTTCTTT. Together with reference TRBV19 and TRBJ1-1, the CDR3 gives the full variable domain: DGGITQSPKYLFRKEGQNVTLSCEQNLNHDAMYWYRQDPGQGLRLIYYSQIVNDFQKGDIAEGYSVSREKKESFPLTVTSAQKNPTAFYLCASFQEGRVKTEAFFGQGTRLTVV.

This sequence joins TRBV2 and TRBJ1-1; D is possibly TRBD1 (6 bases). CDR1 SNHLY and CDR2 FYNNEI come from the germline V gene. Trimming cost V 6 bases and J 4 bases, with 12 bases left between them. This CDR3 is 13 amino acids long. CDR3 coding DNA: TGTGCCAGCAGCGATACAGGGATCACTGAAGCTTTCTTT. Its protein is CASSDTGITEAFF.

V usage is TRBV30 and J usage is TRBJ2-1; TRBD2 matches at 12 bases. With 5 bases clipped from V and 12 bases from J, the junction kept 5 bases outside the gene matches. This CDR3 contains 12 residues. CDR1 and CDR2 (germline): GTSNPN, SVGIG (reference sequence). CDR3 region: CAWGLAGTRQFF. The CDR3 nucleotides read TGTGCCTGGGGACTAGCGGGGACAAGGCAGTTCTTC.

The chain combines TRBV5-1 with TRBJ2-2, with D possibly TRBD1 on 5 matching bases. With 4 bases removed from V and 0 bases from J, the gap between germline ends came to 13 bases. CDR3 length: 16 residues. Germline CDR1 is SGHRS and CDR2 is YFSETQ. For the CDR3, the DNA is TGCGCCAGCAGCCCTCAAGGGGTGTCGAACACCGGGGAGCTGTTTTTT. Protein product: CASSPQGVSNTGELFF.

The CDR3 here is CAISGQGSQPQHF. The CDR3 bases are TGTGCCATCAGTGGGCAGGGTAGTCAGCCCCAGCATTTT. The chain couples TRBV10-3 to TRBJ1-5, with D perhaps matching TRBD1 (5 bases). The CDR3 spans 13 residues. Germline V CDR1 and CDR2: ENHRY, SYGVKD. Trimming removed 4 bases at V and 6 bases at J, with 10 bases between.

The V gene is TRBV11-2, the J gene TRBJ1-3; perhaps TRBD1 as D (6 bases). The V gene lost 0 bases and the J gene lost 5 bases, with 14 bases spanning the gap. The germline CDR1 and CDR2 sequences are SGHAT and FQNNGV. This CDR3 comprises 16 residues. The CDR3 spells CASSLDQGGGRNTIYF. The CDR3 DNA sequence: TGTGCCAGCAGCTTAGATCAAGGCGGGGGCAGAAACACCATATATTTT.

The chain is built from TRBV25-1 and TRBJ1-5, with 9 nucleotides matching TRBD1. The V gene's germline CDR1 is MGHDK and CDR2 SYGVNS. The V segment lost 5 bases and the J segment 0 bases; nucleotides outside the gene matches: 11. The CDR3 runs 18 residues. The CDR3 sequence: CASSQDRGDSYSNQPQHF. The CDR3 nucleotides are TGTGCCAGCAGTCAGGACAGGGGTGACAGTTATAGCAATCAGCCCCAGCATTTT.

This clone was counted once. The chain couples TRBV5-1 to TRBJ1-1; TRBD1 might be the D (6 bases). The CDR3 contains 12 residues. Deletions cut 4 bases from V and 7 bases from J, with 11 bases between. Germline V gives CDR1 SGHRS, CDR2 YFSETQ. CDR3 bases: TGCGCCAGCAGCCGCGAGGGGGTTGAAGCTTTCTTT. This sequence encodes CASSREGVEAFF.

The chain joins TRBV6-6 to TRBJ1-4, with D tentatively TRBD1 (5 bases). The CDR3 has 16 amino acids. Germline assignment: CDR1 MNHNY and CDR2 SVGAGI (reference sequence). V dropped 0 bases and J dropped 7 bases, with 15 bases sitting between them. As DNA, the CDR3 is TGTGCCAGCAGTTACTCGATGGGGGGTAGTGGTGAAAAACTGTTTTTT. Residues: CASSYSMGGSGEKLFF.

The gene calls are TRBV4-2 and TRBJ2-7; 9 bases fit TRBD2. Germline CDR1 LGHNA, CDR2 YNFKEQ. This CDR3 is built from 13 residues. With 6 bases clipped from V and 2 bases from J, the junction kept 2 bases outside the gene matches. The CDR3 is CASRTSGAYEQYF. The CDR3 DNA sequence: TGTGCCAGCAGGACTAGCGGTGCCTACGAGCAGTACTTC.

The J gene is TRBJ1-5, the V gene TRBV10-3; 7 bases line up with TRBD1. Unmatched junction bases numbered 12, after V lost 4 bases and J lost 6 bases. The germline gives CDR1 ENHRY, CDR2 SYGVKD. The CDR3 sequence is 16 residues long. The CDR3 DNA is TGTGCCATCAGTGTTGGAGACAGGGTCGATGGTCAGCCCCAGCATTTT. Protein: CAISVGDRVDGQPQHF.

Comment on this clone: The identical CDR3 is also encoded by other nucleotide sequences in the sample. The genes are TRBV5-6 and TRBJ2-1, with D possibly matching TRBD1 (5 bases). The ends were cut back, 0 bases at V and 4 bases at J, with 5 bases in the middle. The CDR3 spans 13 residues. Looked up from germline, CDR1 is SGHDT and CDR2 is YYEEEE. The CDR3 coding sequence is TGTGCCAGCAGCTTGGACAGGTACAATGAGCAGTTCTTC. As protein: CASSLDRYNEQFF.

The J gene is TRBJ1-1, the V gene TRBV5-6; 7 bases map to TRBD1. CDR1 and CDR2 (germline): SGHDT, YYEEEE. With V trimmed by 0 bases and J by 3 bases, 2 bases remained unmatched. The CDR3 loop spans 14 amino acids. The CDR3 sequence is CASSLATGHTEAFF. CDR3 nucleotide sequence: TGTGCCAGCAGCTTGGCGACAGGGCACACTGAAGCTTTCTTT.

This sequence joins TRBV19 and TRBJ2-7; 7 positions match TRBD2. V was pared by 10 bases and J by 2 bases, with 8 bases of the junction left unmatched. This CDR3 region has 13 residues. Germline CDR1 and CDR2: LNHDA and SQIVND (reference sequence). CDR3 sequence reads: CATLGRGTYEQYF. CDR3 bases: TGTGCCACCCTGGGGAGGGGTACCTACGAGCAGTACTTC.

The chain uses TRBV5-6 and TRBJ2-3; D possibly corresponds to TRBD2 (5 bases). This CDR3 has 19 residues. Per germline, CDR1 SGHDT and CDR2 YYEEEE. The V end was cut by 0 bases, the J end by 0 bases, with 20 bases between. As DNA, the CDR3 is TGTGCCAGCAGCTTGGCGAGGACTGGGATCCGTTCTAGCACAGATACGCAGTATTTT. Protein product: CASSLARTGIRSSTDTQYF.

The sample holds one count of this clone. The CDR3 is CASSPDRVNEQFF. CDR3 bases: TGTGCCAGCTCACCGGACAGGGTAAATGAGCAGTTCTTC. The genes are TRBV18 and TRBJ2-1, with TRBD1 matching 8 bases. Germline CDR1 KGHSH, CDR2 LQKENI. The CDR3 is 13 residues long. Trimming removed 3 bases from V and 7 bases from J; junction bases left unmatched: 2.

This chain connects TRBV6-5 to TRBJ1-2, with D possibly TRBD1 on 5 matching bases. CDR1 MNHEY and CDR2 SVGAGI come from the germline V gene. The germline V and J ends were trimmed by 4 bases and 1 base, with 16 bases remaining between them. This CDR3 contains 16 residues. The CDR3 loop reads CASSSIRAEFNYGYTF. The CDR3, as DNA: TGTGCCAGCAGTTCCATCAGGGCTGAGTTTAACTATGGCTACACCTTC.

The V gene is TRBV27, the J gene TRBJ1-1, with TRBD1 as a possible D gene (6 bases). Germline V CDR1 and CDR2: MNHEY, SMNVEV (reference sequence). CDR3 size: 17 residues. The ends were cut back, 6 bases at V and 1 base at J, with 21 bases in the middle. The CDR3 is CASSLGGYRVRNTEAFF. As DNA, the CDR3 is TGTGCCAGCAGCTTAGGGGGTTACAGGGTGCGGAACACTGAAGCTTTCTTT.